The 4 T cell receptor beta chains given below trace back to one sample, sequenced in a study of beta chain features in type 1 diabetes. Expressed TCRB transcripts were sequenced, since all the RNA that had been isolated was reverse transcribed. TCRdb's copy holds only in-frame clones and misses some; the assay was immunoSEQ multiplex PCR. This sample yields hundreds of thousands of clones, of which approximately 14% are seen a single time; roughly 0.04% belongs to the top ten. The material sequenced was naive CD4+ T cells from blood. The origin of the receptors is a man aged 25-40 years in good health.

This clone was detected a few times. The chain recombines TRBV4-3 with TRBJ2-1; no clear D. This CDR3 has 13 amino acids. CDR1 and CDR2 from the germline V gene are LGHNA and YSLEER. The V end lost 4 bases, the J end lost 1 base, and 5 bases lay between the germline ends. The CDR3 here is CASSPGSYNEQFF. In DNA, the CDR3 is TGCGCCAGCAGCCCCGGATCCTACAATGAGCAGTTCTTC.

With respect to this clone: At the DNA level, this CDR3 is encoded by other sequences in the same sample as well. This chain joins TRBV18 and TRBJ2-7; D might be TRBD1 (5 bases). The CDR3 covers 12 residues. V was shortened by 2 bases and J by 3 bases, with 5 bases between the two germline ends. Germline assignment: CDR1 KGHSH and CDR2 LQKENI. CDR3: CASSPDSYEQYV. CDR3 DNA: TGTGCCAGCTCACCAGACAGCTACGAGCAGTACGTC.

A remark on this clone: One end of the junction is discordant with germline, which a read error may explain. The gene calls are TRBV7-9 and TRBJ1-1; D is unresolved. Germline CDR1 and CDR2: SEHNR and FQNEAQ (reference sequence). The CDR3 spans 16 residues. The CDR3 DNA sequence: TGTGCCAGCACCTTACGAAGGAACCGGGGGAACACTGAAGCTTTCTTT. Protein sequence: CASTLRRNRGNTEAFF.

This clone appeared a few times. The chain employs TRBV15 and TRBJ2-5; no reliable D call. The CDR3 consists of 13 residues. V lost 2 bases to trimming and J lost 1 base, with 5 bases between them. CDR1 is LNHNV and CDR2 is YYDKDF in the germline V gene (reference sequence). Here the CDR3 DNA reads TGTGCCACCAGCAGACAGACCCAAGAGACCCAGTACTTC. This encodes CATSRQTQETQYF.